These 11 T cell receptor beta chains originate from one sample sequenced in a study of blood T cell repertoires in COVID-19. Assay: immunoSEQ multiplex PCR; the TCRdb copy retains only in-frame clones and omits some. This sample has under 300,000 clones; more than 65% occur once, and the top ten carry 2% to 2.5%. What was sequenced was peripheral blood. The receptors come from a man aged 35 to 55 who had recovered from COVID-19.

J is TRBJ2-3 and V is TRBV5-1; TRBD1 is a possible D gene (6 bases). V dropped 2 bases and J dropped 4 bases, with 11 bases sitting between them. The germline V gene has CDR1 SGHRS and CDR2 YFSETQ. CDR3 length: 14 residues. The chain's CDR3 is CASSFTDSSDTQYF. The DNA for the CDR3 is TGCGCCAGCAGCTTCACGGACAGTTCAGATACGCAGTATTTT.

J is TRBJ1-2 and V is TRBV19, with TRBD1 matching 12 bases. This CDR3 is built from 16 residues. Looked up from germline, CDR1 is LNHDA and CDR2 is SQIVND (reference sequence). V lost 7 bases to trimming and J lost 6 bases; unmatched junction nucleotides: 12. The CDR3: CASTRRGQGASDGYTF. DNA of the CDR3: TGTGCCAGTACACGGCGGGGACAGGGGGCGTCGGATGGCTACACCTTC.

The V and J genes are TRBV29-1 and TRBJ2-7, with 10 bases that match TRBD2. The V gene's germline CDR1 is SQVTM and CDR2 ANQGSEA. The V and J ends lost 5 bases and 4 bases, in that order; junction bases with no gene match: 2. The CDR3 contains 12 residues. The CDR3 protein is CSVSSGGYEQYF. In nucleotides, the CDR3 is TGCAGCGTTTCTAGCGGGGGTTACGAGCAGTACTTC.

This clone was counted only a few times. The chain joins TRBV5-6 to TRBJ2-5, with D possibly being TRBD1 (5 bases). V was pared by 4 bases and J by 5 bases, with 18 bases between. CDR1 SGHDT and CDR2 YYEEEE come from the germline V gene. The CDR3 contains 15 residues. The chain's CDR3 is CASSRGIMYRETQYF. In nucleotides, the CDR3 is TGTGCCAGCAGCCGCGGCATTATGTACAGGGAGACCCAGTACTTC.

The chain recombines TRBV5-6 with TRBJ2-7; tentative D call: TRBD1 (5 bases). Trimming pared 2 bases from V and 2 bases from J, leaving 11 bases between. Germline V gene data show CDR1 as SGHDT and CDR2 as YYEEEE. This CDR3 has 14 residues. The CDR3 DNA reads TGTGCCAGCAGCTTCACGCGGACAACCTACGAGCAGTACTTC. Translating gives CASSFTRTTYEQYF.

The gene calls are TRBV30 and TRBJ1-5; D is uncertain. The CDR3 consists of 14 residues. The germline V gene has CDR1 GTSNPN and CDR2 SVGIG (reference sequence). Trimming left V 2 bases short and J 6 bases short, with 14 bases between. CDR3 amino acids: CAWSHREARQPQHF. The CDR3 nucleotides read TGTGCCTGGAGTCACCGGGAGGCTCGTCAGCCCCAGCATTTT.

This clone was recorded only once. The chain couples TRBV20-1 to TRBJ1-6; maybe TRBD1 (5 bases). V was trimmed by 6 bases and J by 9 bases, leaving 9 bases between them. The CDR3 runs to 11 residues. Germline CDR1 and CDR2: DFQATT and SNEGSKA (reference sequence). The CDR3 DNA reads TGCAGTGCAACCAGGGTTTCACCCCTCCACTTT. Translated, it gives CSATRVSPLHF.

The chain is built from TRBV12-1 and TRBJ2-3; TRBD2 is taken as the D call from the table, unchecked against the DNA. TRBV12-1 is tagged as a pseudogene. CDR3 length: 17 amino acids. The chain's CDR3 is CASSFGETSGVTDTQYF. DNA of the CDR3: TGTGCCAGCAGCTTTGGGGAGACTAGCGGGGTCACAGATACGCAGTATTTT.

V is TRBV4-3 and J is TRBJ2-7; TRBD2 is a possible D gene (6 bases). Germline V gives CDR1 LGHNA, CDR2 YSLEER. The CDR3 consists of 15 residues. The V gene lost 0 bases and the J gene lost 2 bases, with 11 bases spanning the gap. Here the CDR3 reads CASSQEEGSTYEQYF. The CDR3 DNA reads TGCGCCAGCAGCCAAGAGGAGGGGAGCACCTACGAGCAGTACTTC.

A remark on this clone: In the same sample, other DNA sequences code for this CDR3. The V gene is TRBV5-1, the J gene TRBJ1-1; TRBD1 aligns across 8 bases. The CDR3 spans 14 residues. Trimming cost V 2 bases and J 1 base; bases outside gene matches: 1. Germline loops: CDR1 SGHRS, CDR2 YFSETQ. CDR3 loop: CASSLQGGNTEAFF. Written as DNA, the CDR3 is TGCGCCAGCAGCTTACAGGGGGGGAACACTGAAGCTTTCTTT.

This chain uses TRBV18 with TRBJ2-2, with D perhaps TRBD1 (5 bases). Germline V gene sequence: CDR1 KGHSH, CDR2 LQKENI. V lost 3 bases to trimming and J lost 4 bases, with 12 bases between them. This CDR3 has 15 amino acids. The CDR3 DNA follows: TGTGCCAGCTCACCCGACCTAACAGGCACCGGGGAGCTGTTTTTT. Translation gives CASSPDLTGTGELFF.